Each of the 3 T cell receptor beta chains below was sequenced from the same sample in a study of control samples from healthy donors and cancer patients. The protocol was immunoSEQ multiplex PCR, while the TCRdb copy is restricted to in-frame clones and leaves out a portion. Altogether under 150,000 clones are present, about nine tenths being singletons, with the ten largest covering around 8.7%. Sequencing used blood. The receptors shown here come from a man aged 35 to 55 in good health.

Only one count was recorded for this clone. This chain links TRBV10-2 with TRBJ2-7; D possibly corresponds to TRBD1 (5 bases). CDR3 length equals 12 residues. The germline gives CDR1 WSHSY, CDR2 SAAADI. V gave up 9 bases and J gave up 3 bases, with 12 bases separating them. CDR3 sequence (DNA): TGCGCCAGTGGGCAGGGCATCTACGAGCAGTACTTC. It specifies CASGQGIYEQYF.

CDR3 nucleotide sequence: TGCGCCAGCAGCCGGCAGGGCCAAGAGACCCAGTACTTC. Protein sequence: CASSRQGQETQYF. The J gene is TRBJ2-5, the V gene TRBV4-3; D possibly corresponds to TRBD1 (5 bases). V shed 4 bases and J shed 1 base, with 7 bases lying between them. The CDR3 has 13 residues. CDR1 is LGHNA and CDR2 is YSLEER in the germline V gene.

The genes are TRBV15 and TRBJ1-3; D is possibly TRBD1 (5 bases). The V gene lost 0 bases and the J gene lost 6 bases, with 15 bases spanning the gap. CDR3 length equals 16 residues. The germline V gene has CDR1 LNHNV and CDR2 YYDKDF (reference sequence). The CDR3 DNA follows: TGTGCCACCAGCAGAGAGAAGGTCGGGGGGATAAACACCATATATTTT. This gives the protein CATSREKVGGINTIYF.